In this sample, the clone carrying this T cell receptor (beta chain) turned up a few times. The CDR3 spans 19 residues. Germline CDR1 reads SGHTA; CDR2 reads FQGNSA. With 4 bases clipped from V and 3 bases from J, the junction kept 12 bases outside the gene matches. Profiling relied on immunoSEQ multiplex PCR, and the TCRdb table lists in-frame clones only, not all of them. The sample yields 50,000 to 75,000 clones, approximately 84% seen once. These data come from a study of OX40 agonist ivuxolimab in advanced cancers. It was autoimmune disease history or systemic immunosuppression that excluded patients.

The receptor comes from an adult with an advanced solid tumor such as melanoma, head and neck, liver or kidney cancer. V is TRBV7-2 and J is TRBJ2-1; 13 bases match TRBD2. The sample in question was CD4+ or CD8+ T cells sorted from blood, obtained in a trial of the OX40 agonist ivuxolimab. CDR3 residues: CASSSSSGTSGIIYNEQFF. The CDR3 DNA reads TGTGCCAGCAGCTCCTCATCCGGGACTAGCGGGATTATCTACAATGAGCAGTTCTTC.